Below are 9 T cell receptor beta chains sequenced from a single sample in a study of T cell changes during pregnancy in multiple sclerosis (dated by TCRdb to about 2019). The method was the immunoSEQ multiplex PCR assay. TCRdb carries this immuneACCESS record with in-frame sequences only. Its versions omit some clonotypes, under half of them owing to an unresolved V gene in the studies checked, with the rest unexplained. The sample table records about 100,000 clones; about 90% of these occur just once. In total, the top ten clones hold about 1.9% of the sample. The sequences come from peripheral blood, collected after pregnancy. Every receptor here comes from a female donor with multiple sclerosis, enrolled in a pregnancy study.

For this clone: Other nucleotide sequences in the sample specify the same CDR3. The gene calls are TRBV6-5 and TRBJ1-3; D not resolved. Germline V gene sequence: CDR1 MNHEY, CDR2 SVGAGI. The CDR3 consists of 12 residues. Trimming shortened V by 7 bases and J by 0 bases, and 4 bases separated the two germline ends. The CDR3 sequence is CASTSSGNTIYF. DNA of the CDR3: TGTGCCAGCACTAGCTCTGGAAACACCATATATTTT.

The V call is TRBV5-1, the J call TRBJ2-1, with 14 bases aligning to TRBD2. This CDR3 is built from 16 residues. Germline values: CDR1 SGHRS, CDR2 YFSETQ. V dropped 5 bases and J dropped 7; count of bases not matched to a gene: 8. As DNA, the CDR3 is TGCGCCAGCAGGGTGAGACTAGCGGGGGGGCCGAATGAGCAGTTCTTC. As protein: CASRVRLAGGPNEQFF.

V and J are TRBV18 and TRBJ1-2, with 9 bases lining up with TRBD1. The CDR3 covers 15 residues. The germline V gene has CDR1 KGHSH and CDR2 LQKENI. The V and J ends lost 3 bases and 2 bases, in that order; junction bases with no gene match: 4. The CDR3 region has the DNA TGTGCCAGCTCACCCGGACAGGGGACCAACTATGGCTACACCTTC. Its protein product is CASSPGQGTNYGYTF.

The chain couples TRBV2 to TRBJ2-7; no clear D gene. V was shortened by 3 bases and J by 2 bases, with 11 bases between the two germline ends. The CDR3 contains 14 residues. Germline CDR1 reads SNHLY; CDR2 reads FYNNEI. The CDR3 bases are TGTGCCAGCAGTGAGGTAGCCATTCCCTACGAGCAGTACTTC. Its protein product is CASSEVAIPYEQYF.

The V gene is TRBV7-8, the J gene TRBJ1-1, with TRBD1 as a possible D gene (5 bases). Germline V gene data show CDR1 as SGHVS and CDR2 as FQNEAQ. V lost 7 bases to trimming and J lost 1 base, with 13 bases between them. The length of the CDR3 is 14 residues. The CDR3 protein is CASTQGWQNTEAFF. The CDR3 DNA follows: TGTGCCAGCACCCAGGGATGGCAGAACACTGAAGCTTTCTTT.

The CDR3 loop reads CASSSDTRTYEQYF. As DNA, the CDR3 is TGTGCCAGCAGCTCCGATACTAGGACCTACGAGCAGTACTTC. The chain combines TRBV7-2 with TRBJ2-7; possible D gene TRBD2, 5 bases. The V gene's germline CDR1 is SGHTA and CDR2 FQGNSA. This CDR3 comprises 14 residues. The V gene lost 4 bases and the J gene lost 2 bases, with 12 bases spanning the gap.

This clone appeared once. The chain combines TRBV28 with TRBJ2-1; TRBD1 matches at 11 bases. Germline V gene sequence: CDR1 MDHEN, CDR2 SYDVKM. The V and J ends lost 7 bases and 7 bases, in that order; junction bases with no gene match: 15. This CDR3 region has 17 residues. This CDR3 reads CASIASPGTGGRNEQFF. For the CDR3, the DNA is TGTGCCAGCATCGCCTCCCCCGGGACAGGGGGTCGTAATGAGCAGTTCTTC.

The chain recombines TRBV7-9 with TRBJ1-4; 7 bases are a match to TRBD1. The CDR3 runs 16 residues. Trimming removed 4 bases from V and 0 bases from J; junction bases left unmatched: 5. The germline V gene encodes CDR1 SEHNR and CDR2 FQNEAQ (reference sequence). CDR3 amino acids: CASSSGQAATNEKLFF. The CDR3 DNA sequence: TGTGCCAGCAGCTCCGGACAGGCCGCAACTAATGAAAAACTGTTTTTT.

In its sample, this clone was seen once. The chain uses TRBV5-4 and TRBJ2-2; D not certain. This CDR3 is built from 15 residues. Germline CDR1 SGHNT, CDR2 YYREEE (reference sequence). The ends were cut back, 0 bases at V and 7 bases at J, with 13 bases in the middle. The CDR3 sequence is CASSLGALGVGELFF. Written as DNA, the CDR3 is TGTGCCAGCAGCTTGGGCGCCCTTGGTGTCGGGGAGCTGTTTTTT. Full variable domain (rest looked up from reference TRBV5-4 and TRBJ2-2): ETGVTQSPTHLIKTRGQQVTLRCSSQSGHNTVSWYQQALGQGPQFIFQYYREEENGRGNFPPRFSGLQFPNYSSELNVNALELDDSALYLCASSLGALGVGELFFGEGSRLTVL.